This TCR beta chain emerged from a study of shared clonotypes between healthy human individuals. Worth noting for this clone: The antigen remains unidentified.

Germline-derived CDR1 and CDR2 are SGHNT and YYREEE (reference sequence). The CDR3 loop spans 13 amino acids. Trimming left V 4 bases short and J 5 bases short, with 12 bases between. The assay was immunoSEQ multiplex PCR, and TCRdb's table has in-frame clones only and misses some. The sample records about a million clones, roughly 75% being singletons. Study observations and caveats: The study's rarefaction showed incomplete sorted-subset sequencing despite large depth.

The study enrolled healthy HIV-negative adults without recent acute infections or vaccinations as donors. Caucasian adults residing in Nashville, Tennessee made up all the donors. Sequenced material: memory CD4+ T cells sorted from blood. The subset here: CD45RA-negative fraction. This TCR was sampled from a man younger than 30 in good health. The chain recombines TRBV5-4 with TRBJ2-5; tentatively, D is TRBD1 or TRBD2 (5 bases each). The CDR3 sequence is CASSVRGEETQYF. The CDR3 DNA follows: TGTGCCAGCAGCGTACGGGGCGAGGAGACCCAGTACTTC.